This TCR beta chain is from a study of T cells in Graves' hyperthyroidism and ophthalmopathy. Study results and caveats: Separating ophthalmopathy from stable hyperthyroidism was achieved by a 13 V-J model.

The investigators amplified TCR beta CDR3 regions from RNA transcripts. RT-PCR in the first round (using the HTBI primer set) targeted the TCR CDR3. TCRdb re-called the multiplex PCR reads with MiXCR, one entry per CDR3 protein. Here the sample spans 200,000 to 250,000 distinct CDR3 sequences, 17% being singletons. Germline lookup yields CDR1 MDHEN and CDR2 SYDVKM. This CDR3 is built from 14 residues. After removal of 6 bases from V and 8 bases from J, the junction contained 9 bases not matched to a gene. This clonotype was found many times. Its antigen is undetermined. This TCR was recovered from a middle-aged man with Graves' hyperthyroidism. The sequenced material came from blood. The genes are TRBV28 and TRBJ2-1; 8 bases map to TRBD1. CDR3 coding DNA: TGTGCCAGCAGGCTGGACAGGGAGCTAGATGAGCAGTTCTTC. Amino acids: CASRLDRELDEQFF.